This T cell receptor (beta chain) was sequenced during a study of CD8 T cells in Susac syndrome. Germline V gene sequence: CDR1 ENHRY, CDR2 SYGVKD. The V and J ends lost 2 bases and 1 base, in that order; junction bases with no gene match: 2. The CDR3 is made up of 15 amino acids. Sequencing of TCR beta was carried out in blood CD8+ and CD4+ T cells. It was negative isolation that provided the CD8+ and CD4+ T cells, whereas TEMRA cells were enriched by FACS. Random hexamers were used to reverse transcribe the RNA input (roughly 0.5 to 1 ug). Coverage of TCR beta CDR3 amplification by immunoSEQ multiplex PCR extended to 54 Vbeta and 13 Jbeta. TCRdb reanalysed the immunoSEQ multiplex PCR reads using MiXCR and keeps one entry per CDR3 protein. The sample carries approximately 110,000 distinct CDR3 sequences, around 97% recorded once.

The TCR sequence derives from a human donor in good health. The specimen was CD4+ T cells from PBMCs. The rearrangement uses TRBV10-3 and TRBJ2-7, with TRBD2 identical over 10 bases. The CDR3 sequence is CAISELAGASYEQYF. CDR3 sequence (DNA): TGTGCCATCAGTGAGCTAGCGGGGGCTTCCTACGAGCAGTACTTC.